These 12 T cell receptor beta chains share one sample of origin, sequenced in a study of a mutant IDH1 vaccine in newly diagnosed glioma. Produced via immunoSEQ multiplex PCR; TCRdb's table is partial and in-frame only. The sample gives 30,000 to 40,000 clones, around 80% of which show up once; more than 3% is in the top ten. Their cognate antigens are unknown. Documented time point: week 35, safety follow-up. Every vaccination contained 300 ug of the mutant IDH1 20-mer peptide and was paired with topical imiquimod. This specimen consisted of PBMCs, obtained from a glioma patient whose treatment included an IDH1 peptide vaccine. The receptors originated from a man between 40 and 49 years old with glioma. Some clones in this sample may be carry-over from other donors' samples.

The chain joins TRBV27 to TRBJ2-7; D unresolved. Trimming left V 5 bases short and J 2 bases short, with 7 bases between. CDR1 MNHEY and CDR2 SMNVEV come from the germline V gene (reference sequence). There are 12 residues in the CDR3. CDR3 sequence reads: CASSPSAYEQYF. CDR3 coding DNA: TGTGCCAGCAGTCCTTCGGCCTACGAGCAGTACTTC.

This clone was seen only once. The chain links TRBV5-6 to TRBJ1-5; D is uncertain. CDR1 is SGHDT, CDR2 YYEEEE, per germline. The CDR3 contains 12 residues. Between the trimmed V and J ends, which lost 2 bases and 4 bases, there was a span of 4 bases. CDR3 amino acids: CASSFLNQPQHF. The CDR3 DNA is TGTGCCAGCAGCTTCCTGAATCAGCCCCAGCATTTT. The complete variable domain, with remaining parts taken from reference TRBV5-6 and TRBJ1-5, reads DAGVTQSPTHLIKTRGQQVTLRCSPKSGHDTVSWYQQALGQGPQFIFQYYEEEERQRGNFPDRFSGHQFPNYSSELNVNALLLGDSALYLCASSFLNQPQHFGDGTRLSIL.

V and J are TRBV5-4 and TRBJ2-2; 7 nucleotides match TRBD2. V shed 5 bases and J 4 bases; nucleotides not matched to a gene: 11. This CDR3 has 16 amino acids. Germline V lookup: CDR1 SGHNT, CDR2 YYREEE (reference sequence). CDR3 bases: TGTGCCAGCAGTTCCAACCGGGACTACACCACCGGGGAGCTGTTTTTT. This translates into CASSSNRDYTTGELFF.

This rearrangement joins TRBV11-2 to TRBJ2-3, with TRBD1 identical over 8 bases. V trimming: 2 bases; J trimming: 4 bases; junction bases outside the gene matches: 8. The CDR3 runs to 16 residues. Germline V gene sequence: CDR1 SGHAT, CDR2 FQNNGV. CDR3 in DNA: TGTGCCAGCAGCTTATTGGCAGGGGGCTTCCCAGATACGCAGTATTTT. Translation gives CASSLLAGGFPDTQYF.

The chain couples TRBV4-1 to TRBJ1-2; D not certain. The CDR3 totals 14 residues. Germline lookup yields CDR1 MGHRA and CDR2 YSYEKL. Trimming left V 0 bases short and J 2 bases short, with 7 bases between. CDR3 coding DNA: TGCGCCAGCAGCCAAGAACCTACGAACTATGGCTACACCTTC. It is translated as CASSQEPTNYGYTF.

The count of this clone is one. This CDR3 is CASSLDISGYTF. CDR3 DNA: TGTGCCAGCAGCTTAGACATTTCCGGCTACACCTTC. The chain links TRBV7-2 to TRBJ1-2, with D unclear. V shed 1 base and J shed 8 bases, with 8 bases lying between them. The CDR3 spans 12 residues. Looked up from germline, CDR1 is SGHTA and CDR2 is FQGNSA.

V gene TRBV4-2 combines with J gene TRBJ1-6, with D possibly being TRBD1 (5 bases). V was trimmed by 3 bases and J by 7 bases, leaving 13 bases between them. CDR3 length equals 15 residues. The germline V gene has CDR1 LGHNA and CDR2 YNFKEQ. In DNA form, the CDR3 reads TGTGCCAGCAGCCAGAGCAGGGTAGGGAATTCACCCCTCCACTTT. It is translated as CASSQSRVGNSPLHF.

This chain uses TRBV10-3 with TRBJ2-3, with a tentative D call TRBD2 (7 bases). This CDR3 has 15 residues. The germline V gene encodes CDR1 ENHRY and CDR2 SYGVKD. Trimming cost V 4 bases and J 6 bases, with 17 bases left between them. The CDR3 region is CAISGGGLQGDTQYF. The CDR3 DNA reads TGTGCCATCAGTGGGGGGGGGTTGCAGGGGGATACGCAGTATTTT.

This rearrangement joins TRBV6-6 to TRBJ1-4; TRBD1 matches 7 bases. J was trimmed by 5 bases and V by 6 bases; bases with no gene match: 6. The length of the CDR3 is 14 residues. Germline CDR1 is MNHNY and CDR2 is SVGAGI (reference sequence). The CDR3 protein is CASRRTGDNEKLFF. CDR3 coding DNA: TGTGCCAGCAGAAGGACAGGCGACAATGAAAAACTGTTTTTT.

V gene TRBV30 combines with J gene TRBJ2-7; a possible D gene is TRBD2 (6 bases). CDR3 length equals 13 residues. Germline-derived CDR1 and CDR2 are GTSNPN and SVGIG (reference sequence). The V end lost 5 bases, the J end lost 3 bases, and 14 bases lay between the germline ends. CDR3 residues: CAWSSRGGYEQYF. Here the CDR3 DNA reads TGTGCCTGGTCGTCTAGGGGAGGCTACGAGCAGTACTTC. The full variable domain, in which reference TRBV30 and TRBJ2-7 provide the parts outside the CDR3, is SQTIHQWPATLVQPVGSPLSLECTVEGTSNPNLYWYRQAAGRGLQLLFYSVGIGQISSEVPQNLSASRPQDRQFILSSKKLLLSDSGFYLCAWSSRGGYEQYFGPGTRLTVT.

The rearrangement uses TRBV19 and TRBJ2-2, with 10 bases matching TRBD2. This CDR3 region has 16 residues. The germline V gene encodes CDR1 LNHDA and CDR2 SQIVND (reference sequence). V was clipped by 3 bases and J by 3 bases; unmatched bases: 4. CDR3 protein: CASSIRTSGHTGELFF. The CDR3 DNA follows: TGTGCCAGTAGTATCCGGACTAGCGGACACACCGGGGAGCTGTTTTTT.

This clone was observed once. The chain has TRBV5-6 and TRBJ2-7; no reliable D call. CDR1 and CDR2 from the germline V gene are SGHDT and YYEEEE. The CDR3 runs to 12 residues. V lost 0 bases, J lost 7 bases, and 8 bases lay in between. The CDR3, as DNA: TGTGCCAGCAGCTTGGGCCAGTTTGAGCAGTACTTC. Amino acids: CASSLGQFEQYF.